This is a list of T cell receptor beta chains from one sample in a study of T cell changes during pregnancy in multiple sclerosis. TCRdb's copy holds only in-frame clones and misses some; the assay was immunoSEQ multiplex PCR. The sample has about 38,000 clones; 90% are singletons. Sequenced here: CD4+ T cells from peripheral blood mononuclear cells, sampled in the second trimester of pregnancy. The receptors come from a female donor with multiple sclerosis, enrolled in a pregnancy study. CDR3s include the opening cysteine and the closing phenylalanine or tryptophan. D genes are given only for firm matches. Some rows mark clone size as missing; the rest say once, few, many or name a class of expanded clone.

clone size: -; V gene: TRBV2; D gene: -; J gene: TRBJ2-5; CDR3 protein: CASSDYKTQYF; CDR3 DNA: TGTGCCAGCAGTGATTACAAGACCCAGTACTTC
clone size: -; V gene: TRBV6-5; D gene: TRBD2; J gene: TRBJ2-2; CDR3 protein: CASSVREGGTGELFF; CDR3 DNA: TGTGCCAGCAGTGTGAGGGAGGGCGGCACCGGGGAGCTGTTTTTT
clone size: -; V gene: TRBV18; D gene: TRBD1; J gene: TRBJ2-7; CDR3 protein: CASSPGTEPYEQYF; CDR3 DNA: TGTGCCAGCTCCCCCGGGACAGAACCTTACGAGCAGTACTTC
clone size: -; V gene: TRBV11-3; D gene: -; J gene: TRBJ2-7; CDR3 protein: CASSLGPRTYEQYF; CDR3 DNA: TGTGCCAGCAGCTTAGGCCCGAGAACCTACGAGCAGTACTTC
clone size: -; V gene: TRBV5-6; D gene: -; J gene: TRBJ1-1; CDR3 protein: CASTPVGVTEAFF; CDR3 DNA: TGTGCCAGCACTCCCGTGGGAGTGACTGAAGCTTTCTTT
clone size: -; V gene: TRBV4-2; D gene: -; J gene: TRBJ2-1; CDR3 protein: CASSQEGARGDNEQFF; CDR3 DNA: TGTGCCAGCAGCCAAGAGGGGGCTAGGGGAGACAATGAGCAGTTCTTC
clone size: -; V gene: TRBV9; D gene: -; J gene: TRBJ1-5; CDR3 protein: CASSVDGANQPQHF; CDR3 DNA: TGTGCCAGCAGCGTAGACGGAGCTAATCAGCCCCAGCATTTT
clone size: -; V gene: TRBV5-1; D gene: TRBD2; J gene: TRBJ2-3; CDR3 protein: CASSLGTKDTQYF; CDR3 DNA: TGCGCCAGCAGCTTAGGGACTAAAGATACGCAGTATTTT
clone size: -; V gene: TRBV28; D gene: -; J gene: TRBJ2-7; CDR3 protein: CASSLGLAAIF; CDR3 DNA: TGTGCCAGCAGTCTAGGTTTAGCGGCAATCTTC
clone size: -; V gene: TRBV27; D gene: -; J gene: TRBJ1-1; CDR3 protein: CASKRGTEAFF; CDR3 DNA: TGTGCCAGCAAGAGGGGGACTGAAGCTTTCTTT
clone size: -; V gene: TRBV4-3; D gene: -; J gene: TRBJ2-2; CDR3 protein: CASSQELYRGELFF; CDR3 DNA: TGCGCCAGCAGCCAAGAGTTGTACCGGGGGGAGCTGTTTTTT
clone size: -; V gene: TRBV25-1; D gene: TRBD2; J gene: TRBJ2-7; CDR3 protein: CASSLAGGTYEQYF; CDR3 DNA: TGTGCCAGCAGCCTAGCGGGAGGGACCTACGAGCAGTACTTC
clone size: -; V gene: TRBV9; D gene: TRBD2; J gene: TRBJ2-1; CDR3 protein: CASSPPGTSGYNEQFF; CDR3 DNA: TGTGCCAGCAGCCCCCCCGGGACTAGCGGATACAATGAGCAGTTCTTC
clone size: -; V gene: TRBV5-8; D gene: -; J gene: TRBJ1-5; CDR3 protein: CASSWQGIGNQPQHF; CDR3 DNA: TGTGCCAGCAGCTGGCAGGGCATAGGCAATCAGCCCCAGCATTTT
clone size: -; V gene: TRBV15; D gene: TRBD2; J gene: TRBJ2-1; CDR3 protein: CATARTMTSGNEQFF; CDR3 DNA: TGTGCCACCGCCCGCACTATGACTAGCGGCAATGAGCAGTTCTTC
clone size: -; V gene: TRBV5-1; D gene: TRBD1; J gene: TRBJ2-5; CDR3 protein: CASSLEGAQETQYF; CDR3 DNA: TGCGCCAGCAGCTTGGAGGGGGCACAAGAGACCCAGTACTTC
clone size: -; V gene: TRBV5-6; D gene: -; J gene: TRBJ2-5; CDR3 protein: CASSTGITETQYF; CDR3 DNA: TGTGCCAGCAGCACAGGGATTACGGAGACCCAGTACTTC
clone size: few; V gene: TRBV28; D gene: -; J gene: TRBJ2-7; CDR3 protein: CASSSLRAEQYF; CDR3 DNA: TGTGCCAGCAGTTCCCTCAGGGCTGAGCAGTACTTC
clone size: -; V gene: TRBV11-2; D gene: -; J gene: TRBJ1-2; CDR3 protein: CASRRIDSSYGYTF; CDR3 DNA: TGTGCCAGCAGAAGGATAGACAGCTCCTATGGCTACACCTTC
clone size: -; V gene: TRBV14; D gene: TRBD2; J gene: TRBJ2-1; CDR3 protein: CASSQDFGTSGSSEQFF; CDR3 DNA: TGTGCCAGCAGCCAAGATTTCGGGACTAGCGGGAGTAGTGAGCAGTTCTTC